Shown below are 27 T cell receptor beta chains from a single sample sequenced in a study of cytomegalovirus exposure and HLA in healthy donors. The PCR had 60 Vbeta and 13 Jbeta primers. Assay used: immunoSEQ multiplex PCR; TCRdb lists only in-frame clones, some missing. The data contain roughly 170,000 clones, around 80% of them singletons. Source material: PBMCs. Receptors were obtained from a woman aged 30 to 39 in good health and CMV-seronegative.

The sample holds one count of this clone. This chain uses TRBV7-2 with TRBJ1-3; 8 bases map to TRBD1. The CDR3 contains 16 residues. J gave up 4 bases and V 1 base, and 6 bases lay outside the gene matches. Germline V lookup: CDR1 SGHTA, CDR2 FQGNSA. In DNA form, the CDR3 reads TGTGCCAGCAGCTTAGTCGCCGGGACAGGAGGAAACACCATATATTTT. It encodes CASSLVAGTGGNTIYF.

The chain employs TRBV6-1 and TRBJ1-1; D unclear. Germline V CDR1 and CDR2: MNHNS, SASEGT. Trimming stripped 7 bases from V and 4 bases from J, with 10 bases between. The CDR3 runs 12 residues. CDR3 coding DNA: TGTGCCAGCATACTCTCTGGCACTGAAGCTTTCTTT. Its translation: CASILSGTEAFF.

The rearrangement links TRBV18 to TRBJ1-5; TRBD1 is a possible D gene (6 bases). This CDR3 region has 16 residues. V lost 4 bases and J lost 5, with 18 bases in between. Germline V lookup: CDR1 KGHSH, CDR2 LQKENI. For the CDR3, the DNA is TGTGCCAGCTCACGGGGACGGGGGGCCCTCGATCAGCCCCAGCATTTT. This codes for CASSRGRGALDQPQHF.

The V call is TRBV7-8, the J call TRBJ2-5, with 7 nucleotides matching TRBD2. The J call may be wrong; the DNA end is better matched by TRBJ2-7. The CDR3 runs 17 residues. Germline V CDR1 and CDR2: SGHVS, FQNEAQ. For the CDR3, the DNA is TGTGCCAGCAGCTTTGGCTCTAGCGGTGTCGCTTCCTACGAGCAGTACTTC. Protein product: CASSFGSSGVASYEQYF.

The J gene is TRBJ2-4, the V gene TRBV7-2; 7 nucleotides align to TRBD1. The CDR3 consists of 15 residues. Trimming took 3 bases from V and 1 from J; bases not matched to a gene: 3. Germline V gene sequence: CDR1 SGHTA, CDR2 FQGNSA. The chain's CDR3 is CASSFEGAAKNIQYF. DNA of the CDR3: TGTGCCAGCAGCTTTGAGGGGGCGGCCAAAAACATTCAGTACTTC. Drawing the rest from reference TRBV7-2 and TRBJ2-4, the complete variable domain is GAGVSQSPSNKVTEKGKDVELRCDPISGHTALYWYRQSLGQGLEFLIYFQGNSAPDKSGLPSDRFSAERTGGSVSTLTIQRTQQEDSAVYLCASSFEGAAKNIQYFGAGTRLSVL.

This chain joins TRBV19 and TRBJ2-3; D is perhaps TRBD1 (5 bases). V lost 10 bases, J lost 2 bases, and 10 bases lay in between. Germline V gene lookup returns CDR1 LNHDA and CDR2 SQIVND (reference sequence). CDR3 length equals 12 residues. The CDR3 DNA follows: TGTGCCACAGGGCGCCACACAGATACGCAGTATTTT. Protein sequence: CATGRHTDTQYF.

The gene calls are TRBV28 and TRBJ2-6, with 7 bases matching TRBD1. V was pared by 4 bases and J by 1 base, with 7 bases of the junction left unmatched. Germline V gene lookup returns CDR1 MDHEN and CDR2 SYDVKM. This CDR3 has 17 amino acids. The CDR3 nucleotides are TGTGCCAGCAGTTACGAGAAACAGGGGTCTGGGGCCAACGTCCTGACTTTC. Protein sequence: CASSYEKQGSGANVLTF.

J is TRBJ1-4 and V is TRBV5-1; 7 bases match TRBD1. V was clipped by 4 bases and J by 3 bases; unmatched bases: 6. The CDR3 covers 15 residues. Germline loops: CDR1 SGHRS, CDR2 YFSETQ. The CDR3 region has the DNA TGCGCCAGCAGCCTACCCGGGACAGCTAATGAAAAACTGTTTTTT. It is translated as CASSLPGTANEKLFF.

The CDR3 sequence: CASRKTGTGFYEQYF. CDR3 coding DNA: TGTGCCAGCAGAAAGACCGGGACAGGGTTCTACGAGCAGTACTTC. V gene TRBV28 combines with J gene TRBJ2-7; 9 positions match TRBD1. This CDR3 has 15 residues. Germline V gene sequence: CDR1 MDHEN, CDR2 SYDVKM. With V trimmed by 6 bases and J by 3 bases, 9 bases remained unmatched.

This chain connects TRBV28 to TRBJ2-7; D may be TRBD2 (6 bases). CDR3 length: 19 residues. Germline V gene lookup returns CDR1 MDHEN and CDR2 SYDVKM. The ends were cut back, 3 bases at V and 3 bases at J, with 27 bases in the middle. The CDR3 bases are TGTGCCAGCAGTTTCCTCCCTAGGGGAAACCCGGGAGTTCGCTACGAGCAGTACTTC. It specifies CASSFLPRGNPGVRYEQYF.

CDR3 loop: CASSEAANQPQHF. In nucleotides, the CDR3 is TGTGCCAGCAGTGAGGCAGCGAACCAGCCCCAGCATTTT. J is TRBJ1-5 and V is TRBV6-4; D is uncertain. Germline V gene data show CDR1 as MRHNA and CDR2 as SNTAGT. V lost 3 bases and J 7 bases, leaving 10 bases between the germline ends. The CDR3 contains 13 residues.

The chain couples TRBV6-1 to TRBJ2-7; TRBD2 might be the D (5 bases). The V gene's germline CDR1 is MNHNS and CDR2 SASEGT. This CDR3 has 13 residues. The CDR3 protein is CAVGGKSSYEQYF. The CDR3 nucleotides read TGTGCGGTTGGAGGAAAGAGTTCCTACGAGCAGTACTTC.

V gene TRBV7-2 combines with J gene TRBJ2-5; TRBD1 matches 7 bases. The CDR3 length is 14 residues. Germline CDR1 is SGHTA and CDR2 is FQGNSA. V shed 4 bases, J shed 9 bases, and the junction held 11 bases outside the gene matches. The CDR3 DNA follows: TGTGCCAGCAGCTCAGAAGGACAGGCGTTACCCCAGTACTTC. This codes for CASSSEGQALPQYF.

The chain combines TRBV7-9 with TRBJ2-5; D possibly corresponds to TRBD1 (5 bases). The DNA end is a closer match to TRBJ2-7, so the J assignment may be wrong. This CDR3 has 17 residues. Germline V gene lookup returns CDR1 SEHNR and CDR2 FQNEAQ (reference sequence). The CDR3 region has the DNA TGTGCCAGCAGCTTAGCGCAGGCTGGACACATAGGCTACGAGCAGTACTTC. Residues: CASSLAQAGHIGYEQYF.

Comment on this clone: The germline gene is not matched at one end of the junction; a read error may be the cause. This chain uses TRBV7-9 with TRBJ2-7; 8 positions agree with TRBD1. The CDR3 contains 15 residues. Germline CDR1 and CDR2: SEHNR and FQNEAQ (reference sequence). CDR3 sequence: CSSSLWAGGFYEQYF. DNA of the CDR3: TGTTCCAGCAGCTTGTGGGCAGGGGGCTTTTACGAGCAGTACTTC.

The chain uses TRBV7-2 and TRBJ1-1; a possible D gene is TRBD1 (5 bases). Germline V gene data show CDR1 as SGHTA and CDR2 as FQGNSA. V was trimmed by 4 bases and J by 1 base, leaving 10 bases between them. The CDR3 has 14 residues. This chain's CDR3 is CASSYDSRNTEAFF. The CDR3 DNA follows: TGTGCCAGCAGCTACGACAGCCGGAACACTGAAGCTTTCTTT. Looking up the rest from reference TRBV7-2 and TRBJ1-1 gives the full variable domain: GAGVSQSPSNKVTEKGKDVELRCDPISGHTALYWYRQSLGQGLEFLIYFQGNSAPDKSGLPSDRFSAERTGGSVSTLTIQRTQQEDSAVYLCASSYDSRNTEAFFGQGTRLTVV.

The chain uses TRBV27 and TRBJ1-1, with TRBD1 as a possible D gene (5 bases). Trimming stripped 0 bases from V and 0 bases from J, with 8 bases between. CDR1 and CDR2 (germline): MNHEY, SMNVEV (reference sequence). This CDR3 is 15 amino acids long. The CDR3 loop is CASSLSGGVNTEAFF. As DNA, the CDR3 is TGTGCCAGCAGTTTATCGGGAGGGGTGAACACTGAAGCTTTCTTT.

This clone has only one observation. This sequence joins TRBV7-6 and TRBJ2-5; no definite D call. The length of the CDR3 is 13 residues. Germline V CDR1 and CDR2: SGHVS, FNYEAQ. The ends were cut back, 1 base at V and 2 bases at J, with 5 bases in the middle. CDR3 DNA sequence: TGTGCCAGCAGCTTAGTCAGGCAAGAGACCCAGTACTTC. It translates to CASSLVRQETQYF.

This clone has more than one count but fewer than ten. This sequence joins TRBV15 and TRBJ2-1, with 8 bases lining up with TRBD2. Trimming cost V 3 bases and J 7 bases; bases outside gene matches: 11. The V gene's germline CDR1 is LNHNV and CDR2 YYDKDF (reference sequence). The CDR3 covers 16 residues. CDR3 loop: CATSRGGAGEGNEQFF. As DNA, the CDR3 is TGTGCCACCAGCAGGGGGGGAGCGGGAGAAGGTAATGAGCAGTTCTTC.

The chain recombines TRBV6-4 with TRBJ2-1; 11 bases match TRBD2. The V segment lost 2 bases and the J segment 9 bases; nucleotides outside the gene matches: 3. Germline CDR1 is MRHNA and CDR2 is SNTAGT. The CDR3 runs 14 residues. The CDR3 reads CASSDPGTSGEQFF. The CDR3 coding sequence is TGTGCCAGCAGTGACCCCGGGACTAGCGGTGAGCAGTTCTTC.

V and J are TRBV27 and TRBJ2-6, with 7 positions matching TRBD2. This CDR3 spans 16 amino acids. V lost 2 bases to trimming and J lost 1 base; unmatched junction nucleotides: 2. From germline, CDR1 is MNHEY and CDR2 SMNVEV (reference sequence). The DNA of the CDR3 is TGTGCCAGCAGTTTAAACGGGGGGTCTGGGGCCAACGTCCTGACTTTC. Translation: CASSLNGGSGANVLTF.

This chain joins TRBV10-1 and TRBJ2-7, with TRBD1 matching over 9 bases. J lost 6 bases, V lost 3 bases, and 9 bases had no gene match. CDR1 is WNHNN and CDR2 is SYGVQD in the germline V gene (reference sequence). CDR3 size: 15 residues. CDR3 residues: CASSDLGTGKGEQYF. Written as DNA, the CDR3 is TGCGCCAGCAGTGACTTGGGGACAGGGAAAGGCGAGCAGTACTTC.

A single count supports this clone. J is TRBJ2-7 and V is TRBV5-1, with 14 bases identical to TRBD2. CDR1 is SGHRS and CDR2 is YFSETQ in the germline V gene. The CDR3 length is 16 residues. J lost 0 bases, V lost 4 bases, and 3 bases had no gene match. As DNA, the CDR3 is TGCGCCAGCAGCCTGGGACTAGCGGGGGACTCCTACGAGCAGTACTTC. Translated: CASSLGLAGDSYEQYF.

V is TRBV11-2 and J is TRBJ1-1; 9 positions match TRBD1. The germline CDR1 and CDR2 sequences are SGHAT and FQNNGV. V dropped 10 bases and J dropped 0; count of bases not matched to a gene: 6. This CDR3 region has 14 residues. CDR3 nucleotides: TGTGCCACCAGGACAGGGGCCATGAACACTGAAGCTTTCTTT. It is translated as CATRTGAMNTEAFF.

This clone has just a few counts. The V call is TRBV12-5, the J call TRBJ2-2; 7 nucleotides match TRBD1. CDR3 length: 14 amino acids. CDR1 is LGHNT, CDR2 FRNRAP, per germline. The V segment lost 1 base and the J segment 7 bases; nucleotides outside the gene matches: 3. The CDR3: CASGLAGGHGELFF. DNA of the CDR3: TGTGCTAGTGGTTTGGCAGGGGGACACGGGGAGCTGTTTTTT.

J is TRBJ2-7 and V is TRBV7-2; the match to TRBD2 covers 13 bases. CDR1 and CDR2 from the germline V gene are SGHTA and FQGNSA. There are 14 residues in the CDR3. V lost 8 bases to trimming and J lost 5 bases; unmatched junction nucleotides: 6. CDR3 amino acids: CASRSGLAGHEQYF. CDR3 nucleotide sequence: TGTGCCAGCCGCTCGGGACTAGCGGGACACGAGCAGTACTTC.

The genes are TRBV5-4 and TRBJ2-5, with 10 bases that match TRBD1. Germline V lookup: CDR1 SGHNT, CDR2 YYREEE (reference sequence). V dropped 1 base and J dropped 2; count of bases not matched to a gene: 8. The CDR3 runs to 17 residues. The DNA for the CDR3 is TGTGCCAGCAGCTTGCGGGACAGGGGAAAGGCACAAGAGACCCAGTACTTC. This gives the protein CASSLRDRGKAQETQYF. The variable domain in full, completed from reference TRBV5-4 and TRBJ2-5, reads ETGVTQSPTHLIKTRGQQVTLRCSSQSGHNTVSWYQQALGQGPQFIFQYYREEENGRGNFPPRFSGLQFPNYSSELNVNALELDDSALYLCASSLRDRGKAQETQYFGPGTRLLVL.